This TCR beta chain was sequenced for a study of cytomegalovirus exposure and HLA in healthy donors. General study results and limits: A later analysis revealed that TCR association rates differed between HLA loci, peaking at DRB1 and bottoming out at HLA-C.

Although they were nominally healthy when sampled, donors likely had unrecorded immune exposures. It was with 60 Vbeta and 13 Jbeta primers that the PCR ran. Only in-frame clones appear in the TCRdb table, and some are missing; sequencing was by immunoSEQ multiplex PCR. Found here are approximately 110,000 clones, roughly 13% of them singletons; the top ten hold about a sixth. This clone was detected only a few times. The antigen is undetermined. With 7 bases clipped from V and 7 bases from J, the junction kept 9 bases outside the gene matches. Germline V gene sequence: CDR1 LNHDA, CDR2 SQIVND (reference sequence). The CDR3 is 14 residues long.

Sample: PBMCs. The receptor was derived from a man aged 35-49 years in good health and CMV-seropositive. V is TRBV19 and J is TRBJ2-1; TRBD2 matches 8 bases. In nucleotides, the CDR3 is TGTGCCAGTACCTTGGGACTAGGTGTGAATGAGCAGTTCTTC. Its protein product is CASTLGLGVNEQFF. Full variable domain (missing parts from reference TRBV19 and TRBJ2-1): DGGITQSPKYLFRKEGQNVTLSCEQNLNHDAMYWYRQDPGQGLRLIYYSQIVNDFQKGDIAEGYSVSREKKESFPLTVTSAQKNPTAFYLCASTLGLGVNEQFFGPGTRLTVL.